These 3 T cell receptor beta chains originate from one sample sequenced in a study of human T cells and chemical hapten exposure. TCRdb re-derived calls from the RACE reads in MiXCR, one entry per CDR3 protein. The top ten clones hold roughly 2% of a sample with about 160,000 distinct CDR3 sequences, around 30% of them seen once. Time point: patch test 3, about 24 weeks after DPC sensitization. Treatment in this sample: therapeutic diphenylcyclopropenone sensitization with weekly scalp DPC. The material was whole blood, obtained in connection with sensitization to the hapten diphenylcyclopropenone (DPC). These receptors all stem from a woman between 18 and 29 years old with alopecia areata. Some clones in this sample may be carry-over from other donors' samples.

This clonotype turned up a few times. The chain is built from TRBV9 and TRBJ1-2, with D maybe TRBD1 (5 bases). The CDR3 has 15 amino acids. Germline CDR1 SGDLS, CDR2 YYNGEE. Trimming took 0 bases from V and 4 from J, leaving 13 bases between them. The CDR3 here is CASSVDRGLGYGYTF. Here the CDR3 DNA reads TGTGCCAGCAGCGTAGATCGGGGCCTGGGCTATGGCTACACCTTC.

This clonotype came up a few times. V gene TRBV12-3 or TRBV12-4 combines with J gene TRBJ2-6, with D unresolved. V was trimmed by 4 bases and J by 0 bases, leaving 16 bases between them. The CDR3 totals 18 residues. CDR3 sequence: CASSSPRLSPSGANVLTF. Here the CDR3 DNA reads TGTGCCAGCAGTTCCCCGCGGCTTTCCCCCTCTGGGGCCAACGTCCTGACTTTC.

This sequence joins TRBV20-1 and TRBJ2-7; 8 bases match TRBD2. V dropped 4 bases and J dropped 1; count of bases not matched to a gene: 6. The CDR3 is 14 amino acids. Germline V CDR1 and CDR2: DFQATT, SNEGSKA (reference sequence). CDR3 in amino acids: CSAKRTSSSYEQYF. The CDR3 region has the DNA TGCAGTGCTAAAAGGACTAGCTCATCCTACGAGCAGTACTTC.